Presented here are 27 T cell receptor beta chains from one specimen sequenced in a study of blood T cell repertoires in COVID-19. Some clones are missing from TCRdb's copy, which holds only in-frame ones; the method was immunoSEQ multiplex PCR. The sample lists about 200,000 clones; 94% were seen once. The sequenced material came from peripheral blood. The source is a man aged 30-40 years with COVID-19, enrolled during active disease.

The chain recombines TRBV19 with TRBJ2-1; 7 bases map to TRBD1. Per germline, CDR1 LNHDA and CDR2 SQIVND (reference sequence). CDR3 length: 15 amino acids. With 5 bases clipped from V and 2 bases from J, the junction kept 6 bases outside the gene matches. This CDR3 is CASSVTGVTYNEQFF. The DNA for the CDR3 is TGTGCCAGTAGTGTCACAGGGGTAACCTACAATGAGCAGTTCTTC. The whole variable domain, remainder taken from reference TRBV19 and TRBJ2-1, is DGGITQSPKYLFRKEGQNVTLSCEQNLNHDAMYWYRQDPGQGLRLIYYSQIVNDFQKGDIAEGYSVSREKKESFPLTVTSAQKNPTAFYLCASSVTGVTYNEQFFGPGTRLTVL.

The J gene is TRBJ2-2, the V gene TRBV11-3; TRBD1 matches at 8 bases. This CDR3 contains 15 residues. V was clipped by 5 bases and J by 5 bases; unmatched bases: 7. In germline, CDR1 is SGHNT, CDR2 YENEEA. Here the CDR3 DNA reads TGTGCCAGCAGCCCCGGACAGGGAAGAACCGGGGAGCTGTTTTTT. Protein: CASSPGQGRTGELFF.

The V and J genes are TRBV5-4 and TRBJ2-5, with TRBD1 identical over 9 bases. The trim removed 2 bases at V and 0 bases at J, leaving 2 bases unmatched. Germline CDR1 and CDR2: SGHNT and YYREEE (reference sequence). This CDR3 spans 15 amino acids. The CDR3 DNA follows: TGTGCCAGCAGCTTAGGACAGGGGTACCAAGAGACCCAGTACTTC. Translating it yields CASSLGQGYQETQYF. The variable domain in full, completed from reference TRBV5-4 and TRBJ2-5, reads ETGVTQSPTHLIKTRGQQVTLRCSSQSGHNTVSWYQQALGQGPQFIFQYYREEENGRGNFPPRFSGLQFPNYSSELNVNALELDDSALYLCASSLGQGYQETQYFGPGTRLLVL.

The J gene is TRBJ2-7, the V gene TRBV6-2 or TRBV6-3; D is perhaps TRBD2 (5 bases). Germline CDR1 and CDR2: MNHEY and SVGEGT. V lost 2 bases, J lost 2 bases, and 7 bases lay in between. The CDR3 contains 13 residues. CDR3 sequence (DNA): TGTGCCAGCAGTTACGAGGAGGCCTACGAGCAGTACTTC. It yields the protein CASSYEEAYEQYF.

Note on this clone: This specimen includes other DNA sequences encoding the same CDR3. This chain uses TRBV12-3 or TRBV12-4 with TRBJ1-1; D not resolved. CDR3 size: 13 residues. V was pared by 3 bases and J by 2 bases, with 7 bases between. CDR3 amino acids: CASSFRGNTEAFF. The CDR3 region has the DNA TGTGCCAGCAGTTTTCGGGGAAACACTGAAGCTTTCTTT.

This chain connects TRBV4-1 to TRBJ2-3, with 11 bases identical to TRBD2. This CDR3 is 17 amino acids long. Germline CDR1 MGHRA, CDR2 YSYEKL. V trimming: 0 bases; J trimming: 1 base; junction bases outside the gene matches: 3. CDR3 sequence: CASSQEGLADRTDTQYF. Here the CDR3 DNA reads TGCGCCAGCAGCCAAGAGGGACTAGCGGACCGCACAGATACGCAGTATTTT.

The rearrangement uses TRBV5-5 and TRBJ1-1; 8 positions match TRBD1. Germline-derived CDR1 and CDR2 are SGHKS and YYEKEE (reference sequence). This CDR3 contains 15 residues. Trimming at V came to 1 base and at J to 3 bases, leaving 5 bases not matched to a gene. The CDR3 sequence is CASSLQGQVHTEAFF. DNA for the CDR3: TGTGCCAGCAGCTTGCAGGGACAGGTTCACACTGAAGCTTTCTTT.

The chain carries TRBV4-1 and TRBJ1-1; D perhaps matches TRBD1 (5 bases). Trimming took 1 base from V and 0 from J, leaving 15 bases between them. The length of the CDR3 is 17 residues. Per germline, CDR1 MGHRA and CDR2 YSYEKL. CDR3 nucleotide sequence: TGCGCCAGCAGCCAAGCTCGGGCTCGGACATTGAACACTGAAGCTTTCTTT. Translating gives CASSQARARTLNTEAFF.

The gene calls are TRBV14 and TRBJ2-7; tentative D call: TRBD2 (6 bases). Trimming left V 1 base short and J 6 bases short, with 13 bases between. The germline CDR1 and CDR2 sequences are SGHDN and FVKESK. This CDR3 spans 14 amino acids. Here the CDR3 reads CASSQAGGRREQYF. The CDR3 DNA sequence: TGTGCCAGCAGCCAAGCTGGGGGGAGGCGCGAGCAGTACTTC.

This clone was counted only a few times. The chain uses TRBV7-9 and TRBJ1-1; no reliable D call. Trimming shortened V by 8 bases and J by 1 base, and 11 bases separated the two germline ends. The germline V gene has CDR1 SEHNR and CDR2 FQNEAQ (reference sequence). CDR3 length: 13 residues. DNA for the CDR3: TGTGCCAGCTCGGGGTGGGAGAACACTGAAGCTTTCTTT. This translates into CASSGWENTEAFF.

The chain links TRBV6-5 to TRBJ1-1; 7 bases match TRBD1. CDR1 is MNHEY, CDR2 SVGAGI, per germline. The CDR3 consists of 12 residues. V lost 6 bases to trimming and J lost 8 bases; unmatched junction nucleotides: 6. The CDR3 here is CASSRTGPEAFF. The CDR3 coding sequence is TGTGCCAGCAGCCGGACAGGACCCGAAGCTTTCTTT.

The rearrangement joins TRBV7-9 to TRBJ2-7; 9 bases line up with TRBD1. Germline CDR1 SEHNR, CDR2 FQNEAQ (reference sequence). This CDR3 region has 15 residues. V lost 5 bases, J lost 3 bases, and 8 bases stayed unmatched. The CDR3 DNA reads as TGTGCCAGCAGCCCACGGACAGGGGACCTCTACGAGCAGTACTTC. It encodes CASSPRTGDLYEQYF.

On this clone: The same CDR3 also results from other DNA sequences found in this sample. The gene calls are TRBV12-3 or TRBV12-4 and TRBJ2-5, with D uncertain. Trimming pared 3 bases from V and 4 bases from J, leaving 3 bases between. This CDR3 has 11 residues. CDR3 region: CASSFRETQYF. The DNA of the CDR3 is TGTGCCAGCAGTTTCAGAGAGACCCAGTACTTC.

The table lists this clone with a few counts. The CDR3, as DNA: TGTGCCATCAGTGGTGTAAACCCAGACAATGAGCAGTTCTTC. Translating gives CAISGVNPDNEQFF. The gene calls are TRBV10-3 and TRBJ2-1; D call uncertain. Trimming pared 4 bases from V and 5 bases from J, leaving 12 bases between. The CDR3 covers 14 residues. Germline values: CDR1 ENHRY, CDR2 SYGVKD.

This clone was counted a few times. The chain employs TRBV5-1 and TRBJ2-7; TRBD2 matches 11 bases. The germline V gene has CDR1 SGHRS and CDR2 YFSETQ. The length of the CDR3 is 15 residues. V lost 0 bases, J lost 4 bases, and 3 bases stayed unmatched. The CDR3 DNA reads TGCGCCAGCAGCTTGGCCGGGACTAGCGGTTACGAGCAGTACTTC. Its translation: CASSLAGTSGYEQYF.

J is TRBJ1-1 and V is TRBV7-9; 7 nucleotides align to TRBD1. Germline CDR1 and CDR2: SEHNR and FQNEAQ (reference sequence). This CDR3 spans 15 amino acids. V lost 11 bases, J lost 0 bases, and 12 bases stayed unmatched. Here the CDR3 reads CAGRMKGAMNTEAFF. In DNA form, the CDR3 reads TGTGCCGGTCGGATGAAGGGGGCTATGAACACTGAAGCTTTCTTT.

The CDR3 is CASSLARGDPYEQYF. DNA for the CDR3: TGTGCCAGCAGCTTAGCACGGGGGGATCCCTACGAGCAGTACTTC. The chain links TRBV7-2 to TRBJ2-7; 7 nucleotides agree with TRBD2. The CDR3 loop spans 15 amino acids. J lost 2 bases, V lost 0 bases, and 4 bases had no gene match. The germline CDR1 and CDR2 sequences are SGHTA and FQGNSA.

J is TRBJ1-2 and V is TRBV27; 7 nucleotides agree with TRBD1. There are 11 residues in the CDR3. V dropped 10 bases and J dropped 8; count of bases not matched to a gene: 7. From germline, CDR1 is MNHEY and CDR2 SMNVEV (reference sequence). This CDR3 reads CATSQGLGYTF. The CDR3 region has the DNA TGTGCCACCTCACAGGGGCTCGGCTACACCTTC.

The chain combines TRBV19 with TRBJ2-7; TRBD1 matches 7 bases. V dropped 5 bases and J dropped 5; count of bases not matched to a gene: 6. The germline CDR1 and CDR2 sequences are LNHDA and SQIVND (reference sequence). The CDR3 sequence is 13 residues long. CDR3 DNA: TGTGCCAGTAGTGCAGATGACAGGGACGAGCAGTACTTC. It is translated as CASSADDRDEQYF.

The chain combines TRBV11-3 with TRBJ2-1; TRBD1 matches 7 bases. The CDR3 totals 14 residues. From germline, CDR1 is SGHNT and CDR2 YENEEA. V lost 5 bases to trimming and J lost 4 bases; unmatched junction nucleotides: 5. The CDR3 coding sequence is TGTGCCAGCAGCGTGGGACAGATATACAATGAGCAGTTCTTC. It encodes CASSVGQIYNEQFF. The variable domain in full, completed from reference TRBV11-3 and TRBJ2-1, reads EAGVVQSPRYKIIEKKQPVAFWCNPISGHNTLYWYLQNLGQGPELLIRYENEEAVDDSQLPKDRFSAERLKGVDSTLKIQPAELGDSAVYLCASSVGQIYNEQFFGPGTRLTVL.

This chain connects TRBV19 to TRBJ1-5, with D tentatively TRBD1 (5 bases). The CDR3 totals 17 residues. The V gene lost 0 bases and the J gene lost 3 bases, with 15 bases spanning the gap. The germline V gene encodes CDR1 LNHDA and CDR2 SQIVND (reference sequence). The CDR3 region has the DNA TGTGCCAGTAGTATAGATTCTGGGGCATCGCTCAATCAGCCCCAGCATTTT. Translation gives CASSIDSGASLNQPQHF.

The J gene is TRBJ2-7, the V gene TRBV4-1; the D gene is possibly TRBD2 (6 bases). Germline V lookup: CDR1 MGHRA, CDR2 YSYEKL. V lost 2 bases and J 1 base, leaving 15 bases between the germline ends. The CDR3 is 16 residues long. This CDR3 reads CASSQTAQGGSYEQYF. In DNA form, the CDR3 reads TGCGCCAGCAGCCAAACGGCCCAGGGAGGATCCTACGAGCAGTACTTC.

In this sample, this clone turned up once. The chain couples TRBV4-1 to TRBJ2-1; a weak D match, TRBD1 (6 bases). This CDR3 has 15 amino acids. The V and J ends lost 0 bases and 8 bases respectively, with 14 bases between them. Germline values: CDR1 MGHRA, CDR2 YSYEKL. The CDR3 bases are TGCGCCAGCAGCCAAGAAGGGCAGGGGATCTATGAGCAGTTCTTC. Its translation: CASSQEGQGIYEQFF.

This clone appeared a single time. The chain carries TRBV2 and TRBJ2-7; the D gene is possibly TRBD2 (5 bases). Germline CDR1 reads SNHLY; CDR2 reads FYNNEI. V lost 2 bases to trimming and J lost 4 bases, with 9 bases between them. This CDR3 is built from 13 residues. CDR3 DNA sequence: TGTGCCAGCAGTGAAAGGAGGTTGTACGAGCAGTACTTC. Translation gives CASSERRLYEQYF.

The chain recombines TRBV29-1 with TRBJ1-2; D is unclear. Between the trimmed V and J ends, which lost 5 bases and 7 bases, there was a span of 20 bases. Germline CDR1 SQVTM, CDR2 ANQGSEA. The CDR3 has 14 amino acids. The CDR3 DNA is TGCAGCGTTACCCGGGAACCTACTGCGGCTGGCTACACCTTC. This gives the protein CSVTREPTAAGYTF.

This chain joins TRBV7-6 and TRBJ2-1, with TRBD2 identical over 15 bases. V lost 5 bases to trimming and J lost 9 bases; unmatched junction nucleotides: 5. The CDR3 extends over 15 amino acids. CDR1 and CDR2 (germline): SGHVS, FNYEAQ. In DNA form, the CDR3 reads TGTGCCAGCAGCACGCCGGGACTAGCGGGGGGTGAGCAGTTCTTC. Its protein is CASSTPGLAGGEQFF.

The chain couples TRBV5-6 to TRBJ1-1; D is uncertain. V lost 4 bases and J lost 7, with 20 bases in between. CDR3 length: 15 amino acids. Germline CDR1 is SGHDT and CDR2 is YYEEEE. CDR3: CASSLTGLPPSEAFF. The CDR3 nucleotides are TGTGCCAGCAGCCTGACTGGACTCCCGCCGAGTGAAGCTTTCTTT.